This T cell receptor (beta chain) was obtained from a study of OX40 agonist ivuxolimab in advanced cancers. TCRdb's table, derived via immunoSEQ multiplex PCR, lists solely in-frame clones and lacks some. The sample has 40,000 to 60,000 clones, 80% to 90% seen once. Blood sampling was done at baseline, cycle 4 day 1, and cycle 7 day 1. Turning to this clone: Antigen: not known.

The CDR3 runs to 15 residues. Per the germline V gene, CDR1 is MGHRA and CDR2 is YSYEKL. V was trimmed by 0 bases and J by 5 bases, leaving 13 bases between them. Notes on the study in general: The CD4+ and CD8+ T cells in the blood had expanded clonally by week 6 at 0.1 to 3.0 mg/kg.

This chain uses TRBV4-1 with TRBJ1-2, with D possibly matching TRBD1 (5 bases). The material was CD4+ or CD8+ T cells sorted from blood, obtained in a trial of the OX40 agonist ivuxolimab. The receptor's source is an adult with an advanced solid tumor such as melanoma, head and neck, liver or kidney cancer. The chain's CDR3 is CASSQDRGVIYGYTF. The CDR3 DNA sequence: TGCGCCAGCAGCCAAGATCGGGGGGTGATTTATGGCTACACCTTC.